The 15 T cell receptor beta chains given below trace back to one sample, sequenced in a study of OX40 agonist ivuxolimab in advanced cancers. The repertoire was sequenced with immunoSEQ multiplex PCR; TCRdb's copy has only in-frame clones and lacks some. The table shows 75,000 to 100,000 clones, with roughly 85% occurring only once. Sequencing used CD4+ or CD8+ T cells sorted from blood, obtained in a trial of the OX40 agonist ivuxolimab. These receptors were obtained from an adult with an advanced solid tumor such as melanoma, head and neck, liver or kidney cancer.

V usage is TRBV7-9 and J usage is TRBJ2-7; 7 positions agree with TRBD1. Germline V gives CDR1 SEHNR, CDR2 FQNEAQ (reference sequence). The CDR3 has 13 amino acids. The junction had 6 bases not matched to a gene; V was cut back by 5 bases and J by 5 bases. CDR3 region: CASSRTGSDEQYF. Written as DNA, the CDR3 is TGTGCCAGCAGCAGGACAGGTTCCGACGAGCAGTACTTC.

The chain is built from TRBV6-6 and TRBJ1-1, with TRBD1 matching 7 bases. The J segment lost 1 base and the V segment lost 7 bases, leaving 6 bases of the junction unmatched. CDR3 length: 14 residues. The germline V gene has CDR1 MNHNY and CDR2 SVGAGI (reference sequence). CDR3 in amino acids: CASTLGQPNTEAFF. The CDR3 DNA reads TGTGCCAGCACCTTGGGACAGCCGAACACTGAAGCTTTCTTT.

This chain joins TRBV5-1 and TRBJ2-5; D is unresolved. This CDR3 contains 15 residues. Trimming took 4 bases from V and 2 from J, leaving 15 bases between them. CDR1 and CDR2 from the germline V gene are SGHRS and YFSETQ. CDR3 loop: CASSRSPGTQETQYF. Here the CDR3 DNA reads TGCGCCAGCAGCCGCTCGCCAGGTACACAAGAGACCCAGTACTTC.

This CDR3 reads CASSGSTGSDTQYF. The DNA of the CDR3 is TGCGCCAGCAGCGGTTCTACAGGGTCAGATACGCAGTATTTT. The gene calls are TRBV5-1 and TRBJ2-3; the D gene is possibly TRBD1 (6 bases). Germline V gene lookup returns CDR1 SGHRS and CDR2 YFSETQ. The CDR3 covers 14 residues. V gave up 4 bases and J gave up 4 bases, with 13 bases separating them.

The chain has TRBV5-4 and TRBJ2-3; the D gene is possibly TRBD2 (6 bases). V lost 4 bases to trimming and J lost 4 bases, with 16 bases between them. From germline, CDR1 is SGHNT and CDR2 YYREEE (reference sequence). The CDR3 length is 15 residues. The CDR3 loop reads CASSPEVGSADTQYF. CDR3 in DNA: TGTGCCAGCAGCCCGGAGGTCGGGAGCGCAGATACGCAGTATTTT.

V and J are TRBV19 and TRBJ2-7, with no clear D. The CDR3 consists of 15 residues. V was pared by 3 bases and J by 0 bases, with 12 bases between. The germline gives CDR1 LNHDA, CDR2 SQIVND (reference sequence). CDR3 coding DNA: TGTGCCAGTAGTATGTTTCGGACGAGCTCCTACGAGCAGTACTTC. Translation gives CASSMFRTSSYEQYF.

The J gene is TRBJ2-1, the V gene TRBV5-1, with 7 positions matching TRBD1. The CDR3 sequence is 15 residues long. The J segment lost 2 bases and the V segment lost 6 bases, leaving 8 bases of the junction unmatched. Germline V lookup: CDR1 SGHRS, CDR2 YFSETQ. CDR3 region: CASKGTAGTYNEQFF. CDR3 in DNA: TGCGCCAGCAAAGGGACAGCAGGCACCTACAATGAGCAGTTCTTC. Full variable domain (rest looked up from reference TRBV5-1 and TRBJ2-1): KAGVTQTPRYLIKTRGQQVTLSCSPISGHRSVSWYQQTPGQGLQFLFEYFSETQRNKGNFPGRFSGRQFSNSRSEMNVSTLELGDSALYLCASKGTAGTYNEQFFGPGTRLTVL.

The chain couples TRBV7-9 to TRBJ1-3; the match to TRBD1 covers 8 bases. The germline V gene encodes CDR1 SEHNR and CDR2 FQNEAQ (reference sequence). V lost 5 bases, J lost 0 bases, and 6 bases stayed unmatched. There are 16 residues in the CDR3. CDR3 coding DNA: TGTGCCAGCAGCCCCCCCCAGGGGGCCTCTGGAAACACCATATATTTT. It translates to CASSPPQGASGNTIYF.

The chain carries TRBV5-6 and TRBJ2-3; D is perhaps TRBD2 (5 bases). The CDR3 is 16 amino acids. Germline CDR1 reads SGHDT; CDR2 reads YYEEEE. The V and J ends lost 2 bases and 4 bases respectively, with 17 bases between them. The CDR3 coding sequence is TGTGCCAGCAGCTTCGGCGGGCCTTTCAGGTCAGATACGCAGTATTTT. It specifies CASSFGGPFRSDTQYF. The complete variable domain, with remaining parts taken from reference TRBV5-6 and TRBJ2-3, reads DAGVTQSPTHLIKTRGQQVTLRCSPKSGHDTVSWYQQALGQGPQFIFQYYEEEERQRGNFPDRFSGHQFPNYSSELNVNALLLGDSALYLCASSFGGPFRSDTQYFGPGTRLTVL.

The chain has TRBV5-6 and TRBJ2-2, with D hard to call. CDR3 size: 15 residues. Trimming took off 2 bases at V and 0 bases at J, with 8 bases between the two ends. Germline V lookup: CDR1 SGHDT, CDR2 YYEEEE. This CDR3 reads CASSFQPTNTGELFF. In DNA, the CDR3 is TGTGCCAGCAGCTTTCAACCCACGAACACCGGGGAGCTGTTTTTT. Using reference TRBV5-6 and TRBJ2-2 for the parts outside the CDR3, the full variable domain is DAGVTQSPTHLIKTRGQQVTLRCSPKSGHDTVSWYQQALGQGPQFIFQYYEEEERQRGNFPDRFSGHQFPNYSSELNVNALLLGDSALYLCASSFQPTNTGELFFGEGSRLTVL.

This rearrangement joins TRBV6-1 to TRBJ2-1; 7 bases line up with TRBD2. The germline V gene encodes CDR1 MNHNS and CDR2 SASEGT. V was pared by 1 base and J by 8 bases, with 11 bases of the junction left unmatched. CDR3 size: 16 residues. The CDR3 sequence: CASSEGSSGFDHEQFF. The CDR3 DNA follows: TGTGCCAGCAGTGAAGGCTCTAGCGGTTTTGATCATGAGCAGTTCTTC.

The CDR3 region is CASSQTSGGTEAFF. In DNA form, the CDR3 reads TGTGCCAGCAGTCAAACCTCGGGGGGCACTGAAGCTTTCTTT. V and J are TRBV2 and TRBJ1-1, with TRBD1 as a possible D gene (5 bases). Germline V gene sequence: CDR1 SNHLY, CDR2 FYNNEI. V was pared by 5 bases and J by 4 bases, with 14 bases between. The CDR3 consists of 14 residues.

V usage is TRBV5-4 and J usage is TRBJ2-5, with D possibly called TRBD1 or TRBD2 (6 bases each). Deletions cut 0 bases from V and 5 bases from J, with 17 bases between. Germline loops: CDR1 SGHNT, CDR2 YYREEE (reference sequence). The CDR3 has 16 residues. The CDR3 sequence is CASSLAVGGAQETQYF. The CDR3 nucleotides read TGTGCCAGCAGCTTGGCCGTGGGGGGCGCGCAGGAGACCCAGTACTTC.

This chain connects TRBV15 to TRBJ1-6; D unclear. The germline V and J ends were trimmed by 0 bases and 9 bases, with 12 bases remaining between them. Germline loops: CDR1 LNHNV, CDR2 YYDKDF (reference sequence). There are 15 residues in the CDR3. The CDR3 is CATSRDEVAISPLHF. CDR3 bases: TGTGCCACCAGCAGAGATGAGGTAGCTATTTCACCCCTCCACTTT.

This chain connects TRBV29-1 to TRBJ2-1; weak D call: TRBD1 (5 bases). V gave up 6 bases and J gave up 6 bases, with 15 bases separating them. The length of the CDR3 is 13 residues. Per the germline V gene, CDR1 is SQVTM and CDR2 is ANQGSEA. CDR3 DNA sequence: TGCAGCGTCCTCCCGACAGTTATCAATGAGCAGTTCTTC. Its translation: CSVLPTVINEQFF.